This T cell receptor beta chain originates from a study of T-cell memory formation after mild COVID-19. Study conclusions and caveats: Pre-infection memory showed some responding clones, and this suggested that cross-reactive memory joined.

The CDR3 covers 16 residues. J was trimmed by 0 bases and V by 2 bases; bases with no gene match: 4. As to this clonotype: Its antigen is not identified.

TCRdb used MiXCR to reprocess the 5' RACE reads, holding one entry per CDR3 protein. The sample consists of about 49,000 distinct CDR3 sequences, around a quarter of them appearing once. The sequence was collected from a man aged 18 to 29 who had mild COVID-19 (a few samples of this study predate the infection). Cell type and time point are not known. The sample was PBMCs or a T cell subset sorted from them (not recorded which). This chain connects TRBV12-3 or TRBV12-4 to TRBJ2-1, with 7 bases fitting TRBD2. The CDR3 region is CASSLLGGGSYNEQFF. CDR3 coding DNA: TGTGCCAGCAGTTTACTAGGCGGGGGCTCCTACAATGAGCAGTTCTTC.